This T cell receptor beta chain was documented in a study of blood T cell repertoires in COVID-19. Study summary: Sites in the United States, Italy and Spain provided acute and convalescent COVID-19 samples. T cells, B-cell-depleted T cells, or PBMCs supplied cDNA or gDNA.

This clone was found once. The CDR3 length is 14 residues. The V gene lost 0 bases and the J gene lost 5 bases, with 9 bases spanning the gap. The germline CDR1 and CDR2 sequences are SGHRS and YFSETQ. Authors' processing steps: Estimates of nucleated cell counts were drawn from the amplification of reference gene primers. Using immunoSEQ multiplex PCR, the repertoire was profiled, and TCRdb retains in-frame clones only, with some absent. D and trimming were read from the DNA, whereas the V and J calls and clone size are those reported in that table. The top ten clones hold approximately 6.8% of a sample with tens of thousands of clones, around 82% of them seen once.

Sequencing was carried out using peripheral blood. The receptor comes from a man aged 50-59 years with active or convalescent COVID-19. The gene calls are TRBV5-1 and TRBJ1-5, with D perhaps TRBD1 (5 bases). CDR3 DNA: TGCGCCAGCAGCTTGGGGGGGGAGGATCAGCCCCAGCATTTT. Translated: CASSLGGEDQPQHF.